This T cell receptor (beta chain) originates from a study of blood T cell repertoires in COVID-19 (dated by TCRdb to 2019 to 2021). A note on the overall study: Samples covering the acute and convalescent phases of COVID-19 were provided by collaborators in the United States, Italy and Spain. The material from the prospective study consisted of cDNA or gDNA derived from T cells, B-cell-depleted T cells, or PBMCs. Subjects who had been exposed to COVID-19, were actively infected with it, or had recovered from it provided the deeply sampled blood TCRbeta repertoires that made up the dataset. A freely available public database, intended as a resource for researchers studying the immune response to SARS-CoV-2, is where the repertoires were released. The samples were drawn from the first 160 participants of the ongoing ImmuneRACE study and from about 1,200 subjects provided by 6 global collaborators. Sample metadata almost always included a de-identified subject ID, COVID-19 status, age in years and sex. Where available, HLA class I and class II types were taken from metadata supplied by the sample provider and were not determined by assay-based typing.

The paper as a whole reports these results and caveats: Clinical and demographic metadata were provided uncurated, with the amount varying by source and participant.

A note on this clone: Its specific antigen is unknown. Qualities for individual bases were not recorded, and no much larger clone is one base off.

According to the germline V gene (reference sequence), CDR1 reads MNHEY and CDR2 reads SMNVEV. The CDR3 starts with the cysteine, ends with the phenylalanine, and has 13 residues. The read is trimmed to its CDR3 DNA, 39 bases read in frame from base 1. Trimming costs V 5 bases and J 2 bases, and their ends lie 10 bases apart. TCRbeta CDR3 regions were amplified from genomic DNA by means of the immunoSEQ Assay, a bias-controlled multiplex PCR. The paper's data handling went like this. Within the assay, amplification of reference gene primers was used to estimate how many nucleated cells each sample contained. Sequence reads were collapsed and filtered to measure the absolute abundance of every unique TCRbeta CDR3 rearrangement. Productive Simpson clonality was computed per sample as the square root of Simpson's diversity index over productive rearrangements. Not all clones reach the TCRdb copy of this immuneACCESS table, which keeps in-frame sequences only. Checked studies attribute under half of the gap to unresolved V genes and leave the rest unexplained. The V and J calls and clone size are taken from that table; D and trimming were inferred from the DNA. This sample lists 130,000 to 150,000 clones; roughly 86% were detected once. 2.3% of the sample is in the top ten clones.

Whole blood was collected in K2EDTA tubes by collaborating institutions according to the institutions' own protocols. For TCRbeta analysis, collaborators shipped samples as frozen whole blood, isolated PBMCs, or DNA extracted from either of those sample types. The sequencing input was peripheral blood. This TCR was sampled from a human donor in a cohort sampled during active COVID-19. The chain is made from TRBV27 and TRBJ2-7; matching of 6 bases hints at TRBD1 as the D gene. The CDR3 corresponds to CASSPDRTYEQYF. The bases are TGTGCCAGCAGTCCCGACAGGACCTACGAGCAGTACTTC.